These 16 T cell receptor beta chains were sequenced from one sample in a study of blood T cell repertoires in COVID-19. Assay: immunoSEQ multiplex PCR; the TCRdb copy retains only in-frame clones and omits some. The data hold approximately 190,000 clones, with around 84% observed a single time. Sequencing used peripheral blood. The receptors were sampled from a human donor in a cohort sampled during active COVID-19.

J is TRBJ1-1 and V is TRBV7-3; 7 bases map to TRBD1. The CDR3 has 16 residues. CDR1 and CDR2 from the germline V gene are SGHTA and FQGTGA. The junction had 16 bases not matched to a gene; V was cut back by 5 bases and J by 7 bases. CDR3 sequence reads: CASSPLGGFTGVEAFF. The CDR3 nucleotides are TGTGCCAGCAGCCCCCTAGGGGGATTTACAGGGGTTGAAGCTTTCTTT. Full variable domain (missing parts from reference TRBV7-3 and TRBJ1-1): GAGVSQTPSNKVTEKGKYVELRCDPISGHTALYWYRQSLGQGPEFLIYFQGTGAADDSGLPNDRFFAVRPEGSVSTLKIQRTERGDSAVYLCASSPLGGFTGVEAFFGQGTRLTVV.

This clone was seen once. Written as DNA, the CDR3 is TGTGCCAGCAGCTTAGGAACAGGGGGCCTAAGTGAAGCTTTCTTT. This gives the protein CASSLGTGGLSEAFF. The chain uses TRBV11-2 and TRBJ1-1; 9 bases align to TRBD1. The CDR3 totals 15 residues. V was pared by 1 base and J by 7 bases, with 7 bases of the junction left unmatched. The germline V gene encodes CDR1 SGHAT and CDR2 FQNNGV.

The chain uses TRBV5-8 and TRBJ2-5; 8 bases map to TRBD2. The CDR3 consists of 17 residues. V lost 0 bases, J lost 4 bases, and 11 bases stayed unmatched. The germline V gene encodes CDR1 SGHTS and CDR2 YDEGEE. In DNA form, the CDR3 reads TGTGCCAGCAGCTTGGGAAGAACTAGCGGTATAAGAGAGACCCAGTACTTC. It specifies CASSLGRTSGIRETQYF.

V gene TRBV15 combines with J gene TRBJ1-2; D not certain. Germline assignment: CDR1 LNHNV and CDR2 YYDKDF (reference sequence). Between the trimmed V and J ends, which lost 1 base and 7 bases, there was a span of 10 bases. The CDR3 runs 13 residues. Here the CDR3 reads CATSRAKSSGYTF. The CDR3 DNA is TGTGCCACCAGCAGAGCTAAGTCTAGTGGCTACACCTTC.

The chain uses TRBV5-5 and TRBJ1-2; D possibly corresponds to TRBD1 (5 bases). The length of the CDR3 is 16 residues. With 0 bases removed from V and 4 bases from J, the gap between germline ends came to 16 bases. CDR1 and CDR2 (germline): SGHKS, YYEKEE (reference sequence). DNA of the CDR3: TGTGCCAGCAGCTTGGAGGGGAAGGGGCGTACCTATGGCTACACCTTC. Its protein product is CASSLEGKGRTYGYTF.

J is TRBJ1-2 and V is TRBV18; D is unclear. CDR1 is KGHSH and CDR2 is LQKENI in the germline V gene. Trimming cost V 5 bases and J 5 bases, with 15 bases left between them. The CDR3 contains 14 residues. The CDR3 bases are TGTGCCAGCTCAAGGTCAGGTCGCGATTATGGCTACACCTTC. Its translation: CASSRSGRDYGYTF.

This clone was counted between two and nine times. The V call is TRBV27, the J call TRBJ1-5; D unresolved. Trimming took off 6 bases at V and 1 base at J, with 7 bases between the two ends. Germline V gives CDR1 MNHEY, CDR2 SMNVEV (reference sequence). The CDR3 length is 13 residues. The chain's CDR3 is CASSHRSNQPQHF. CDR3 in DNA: TGTGCCAGCAGCCACAGAAGCAATCAGCCCCAGCATTTT.

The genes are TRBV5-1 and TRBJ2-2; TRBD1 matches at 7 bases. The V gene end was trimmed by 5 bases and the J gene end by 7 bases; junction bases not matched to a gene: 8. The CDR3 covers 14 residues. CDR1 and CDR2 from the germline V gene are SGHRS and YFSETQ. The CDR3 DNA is TGCGCCAGCAGTCCCGACAGGGCGATCGGGGAGCTGTTTTTT. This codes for CASSPDRAIGELFF.

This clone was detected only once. CDR3 residues: CSVDADYTQYF. The CDR3 DNA is TGCAGCGTTGACGCCGACTATACGCAGTATTTT. The rearrangement links TRBV29-1 to TRBJ2-3; D uncertain. Per germline, CDR1 SQVTM and CDR2 ANQGSEA. Trimming pared 3 bases from V and 7 bases from J, leaving 8 bases between. The CDR3 covers 11 residues.

The DNA for the CDR3 is TGTGCCAGCAGTGAATTTAGGGGGCGCTCAGAGACCCAGTACTTC. The encoded protein is CASSEFRGRSETQYF. This chain connects TRBV25-1 to TRBJ2-5; 7 bases are shared with TRBD1. Looked up from germline, CDR1 is MGHDK and CDR2 is SYGVNS. The trim removed 1 base at V and 4 bases at J, leaving 6 bases unmatched. This CDR3 is 15 amino acids long.

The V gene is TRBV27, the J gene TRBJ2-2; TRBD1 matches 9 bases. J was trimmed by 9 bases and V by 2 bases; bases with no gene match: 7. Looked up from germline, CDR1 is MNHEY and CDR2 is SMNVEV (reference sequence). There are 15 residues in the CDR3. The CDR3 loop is CASSLEGQGIRELFF. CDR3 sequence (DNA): TGTGCCAGCAGTTTAGAAGGACAGGGGATCCGGGAGCTGTTTTTT.

The CDR3 DNA reads as TGTGCCAGCAGTCACCCACAGGGGGCGAGCACAGATACGCAGTATTTT. Translation: CASSHPQGASTDTQYF. V is TRBV28 and J is TRBJ2-3; 9 positions agree with TRBD1. The CDR3 has 16 residues. Germline lookup yields CDR1 MDHEN and CDR2 SYDVKM. V dropped 5 bases and J dropped 0; count of bases not matched to a gene: 6.

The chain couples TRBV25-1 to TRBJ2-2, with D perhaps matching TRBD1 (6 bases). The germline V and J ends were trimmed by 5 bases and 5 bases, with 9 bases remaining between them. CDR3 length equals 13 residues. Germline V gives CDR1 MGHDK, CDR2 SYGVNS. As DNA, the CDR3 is TGTGCCAGCAGTCCCCAGGGGACCGGGGAGCTGTTTTTT. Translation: CASSPQGTGELFF.

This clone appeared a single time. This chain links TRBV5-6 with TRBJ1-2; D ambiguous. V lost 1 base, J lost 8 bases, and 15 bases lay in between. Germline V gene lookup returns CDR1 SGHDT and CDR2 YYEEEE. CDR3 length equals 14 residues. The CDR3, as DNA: TGTGCCAGCAGCTTGCTACTTGGCGGGCGCGGCTACACCTTC. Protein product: CASSLLLGGRGYTF. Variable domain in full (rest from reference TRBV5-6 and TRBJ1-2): DAGVTQSPTHLIKTRGQQVTLRCSPKSGHDTVSWYQQALGQGPQFIFQYYEEEERQRGNFPDRFSGHQFPNYSSELNVNALLLGDSALYLCASSLLLGGRGYTFGSGTRLTVV.

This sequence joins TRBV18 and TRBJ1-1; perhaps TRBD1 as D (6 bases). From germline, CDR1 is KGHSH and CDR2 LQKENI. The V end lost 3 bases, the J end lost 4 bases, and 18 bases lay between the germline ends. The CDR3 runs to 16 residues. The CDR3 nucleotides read TGTGCCAGCTCACCTAGGCCAGGGGCGGGGGGCACTGAAGCTTTCTTT. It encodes CASSPRPGAGGTEAFF.

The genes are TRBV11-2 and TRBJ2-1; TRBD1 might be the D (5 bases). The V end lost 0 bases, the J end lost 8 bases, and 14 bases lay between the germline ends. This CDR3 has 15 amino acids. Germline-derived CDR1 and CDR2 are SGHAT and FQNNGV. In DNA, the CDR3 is TGTGCCAGCAGCTTAGATCGTGGGGCCCCCCATGAGCAGTTCTTC. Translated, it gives CASSLDRGAPHEQFF.